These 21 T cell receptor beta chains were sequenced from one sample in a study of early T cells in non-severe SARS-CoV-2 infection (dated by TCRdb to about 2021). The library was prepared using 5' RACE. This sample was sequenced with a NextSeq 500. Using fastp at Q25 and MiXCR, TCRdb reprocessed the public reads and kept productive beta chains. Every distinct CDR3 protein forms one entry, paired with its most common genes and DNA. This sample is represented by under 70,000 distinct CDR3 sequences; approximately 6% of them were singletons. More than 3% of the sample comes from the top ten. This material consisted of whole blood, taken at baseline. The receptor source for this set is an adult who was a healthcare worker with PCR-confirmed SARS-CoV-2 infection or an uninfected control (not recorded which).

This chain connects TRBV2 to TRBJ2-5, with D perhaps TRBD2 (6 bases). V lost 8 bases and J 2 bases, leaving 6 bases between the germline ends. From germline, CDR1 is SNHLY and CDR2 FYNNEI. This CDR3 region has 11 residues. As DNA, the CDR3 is TGTGCCAGCGGGAGGCAAGAGACCCAGTACTTC. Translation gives CASGRQETQYF.

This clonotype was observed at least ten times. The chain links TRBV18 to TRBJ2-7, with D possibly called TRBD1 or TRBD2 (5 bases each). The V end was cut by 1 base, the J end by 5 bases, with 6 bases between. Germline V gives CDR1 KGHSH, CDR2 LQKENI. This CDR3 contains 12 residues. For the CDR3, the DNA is TGTGCCAGCTCACCACGAGGGGACGAGCAGTACTTC. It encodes CASSPRGDEQYF.

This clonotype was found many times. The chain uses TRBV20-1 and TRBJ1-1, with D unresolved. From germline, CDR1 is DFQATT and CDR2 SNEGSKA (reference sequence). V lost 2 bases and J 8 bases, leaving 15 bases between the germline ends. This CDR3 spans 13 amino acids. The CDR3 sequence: CSARLQVVGEAFF. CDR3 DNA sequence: TGCAGTGCTAGACTGCAGGTCGTAGGCGAAGCTTTCTTT.

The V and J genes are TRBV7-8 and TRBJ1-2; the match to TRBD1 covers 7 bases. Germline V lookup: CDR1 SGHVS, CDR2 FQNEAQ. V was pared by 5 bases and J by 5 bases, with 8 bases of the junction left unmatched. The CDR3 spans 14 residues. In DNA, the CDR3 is TGTGCCAGCAGCCTAGGGGACAGAACTTATGGCTACACCTTC. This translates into CASSLGDRTYGYTF.

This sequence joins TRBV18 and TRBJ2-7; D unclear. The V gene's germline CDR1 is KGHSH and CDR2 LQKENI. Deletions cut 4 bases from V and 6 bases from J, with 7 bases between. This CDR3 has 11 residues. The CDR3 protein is CASSRDREQYF. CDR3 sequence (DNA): TGTGCCAGCTCACGGGATCGCGAGCAGTACTTC.

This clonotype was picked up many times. The CDR3 coding sequence is TGTGCCAGCAGTTTAAGTAGCGGGATATACGAGCAGTACTTC. Protein: CASSLSSGIYEQYF. V and J are TRBV28 and TRBJ2-7; 8 bases are shared with TRBD2. Germline CDR1 and CDR2: MDHEN and SYDVKM. This CDR3 region has 14 residues. Germline trimming cut 2 bases from V and 4 bases from J; bases unmatched to any gene: 4.

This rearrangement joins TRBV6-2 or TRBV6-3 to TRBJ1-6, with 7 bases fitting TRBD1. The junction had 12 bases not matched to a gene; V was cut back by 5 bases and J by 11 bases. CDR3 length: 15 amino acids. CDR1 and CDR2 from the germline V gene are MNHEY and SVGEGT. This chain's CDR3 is CASSDPQGNSPPLHF. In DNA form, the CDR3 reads TGTGCCAGCAGTGACCCACAGGGGAATTCTCCACCCCTCCACTTT.

For the CDR3, the DNA is TGTGCCAGCAGCCGTGGGACAGGCCTACAAGAGACCCAGTACTTC. Protein product: CASSRGTGLQETQYF. This chain connects TRBV11-2 to TRBJ2-5, with 8 bases matching TRBD1. This CDR3 is built from 15 residues. Germline trimming cut 5 bases from V and 2 bases from J; bases unmatched to any gene: 7. Per the germline V gene, CDR1 is SGHAT and CDR2 is FQNNGV.

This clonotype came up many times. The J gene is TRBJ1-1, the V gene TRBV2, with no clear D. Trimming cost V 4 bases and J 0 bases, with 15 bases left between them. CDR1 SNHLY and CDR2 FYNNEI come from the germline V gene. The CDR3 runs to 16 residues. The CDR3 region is CASSVSFLSLNTEAFF. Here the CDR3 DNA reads TGTGCCAGCAGTGTCTCATTTTTATCCCTGAACACTGAAGCTTTCTTT.

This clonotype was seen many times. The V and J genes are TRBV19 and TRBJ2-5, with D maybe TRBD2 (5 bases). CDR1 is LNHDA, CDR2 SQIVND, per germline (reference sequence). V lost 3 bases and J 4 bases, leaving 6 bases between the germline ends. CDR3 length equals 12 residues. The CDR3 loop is CASSIRGETQYF. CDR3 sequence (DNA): TGTGCCAGTAGTATCCGGGGAGAGACCCAGTACTTC.

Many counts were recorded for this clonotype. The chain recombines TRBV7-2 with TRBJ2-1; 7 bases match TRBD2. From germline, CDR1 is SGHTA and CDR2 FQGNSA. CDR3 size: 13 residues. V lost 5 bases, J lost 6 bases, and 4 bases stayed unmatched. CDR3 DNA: TGTGCCAGCAGCCCATGGACTAGCAATGAGCAGTTCTTC. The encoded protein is CASSPWTSNEQFF. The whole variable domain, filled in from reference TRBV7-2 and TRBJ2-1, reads GAGVSQSPSNKVTEKGKDVELRCDPISGHTALYWYRQSLGQGLEFLIYFQGNSAPDKSGLPSDRFSAERTGGSVSTLTIQRTQQEDSAVYLCASSPWTSNEQFFGPGTRLTVL.

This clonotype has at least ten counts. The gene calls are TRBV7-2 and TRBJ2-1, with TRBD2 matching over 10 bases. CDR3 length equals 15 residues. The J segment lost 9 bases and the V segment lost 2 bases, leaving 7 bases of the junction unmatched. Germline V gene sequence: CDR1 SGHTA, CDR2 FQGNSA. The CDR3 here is CASSLQGAGGVEQFF. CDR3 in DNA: TGTGCCAGCAGCTTACAAGGAGCGGGAGGGGTTGAGCAGTTCTTC.

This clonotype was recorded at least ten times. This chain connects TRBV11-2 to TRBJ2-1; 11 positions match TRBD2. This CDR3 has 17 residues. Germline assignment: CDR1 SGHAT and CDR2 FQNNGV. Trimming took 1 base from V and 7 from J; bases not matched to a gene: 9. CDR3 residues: CASSLGTLAGAGNEQFF. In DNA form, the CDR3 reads TGTGCCAGCAGCTTAGGGACACTAGCGGGAGCGGGGAATGAGCAGTTCTTC.

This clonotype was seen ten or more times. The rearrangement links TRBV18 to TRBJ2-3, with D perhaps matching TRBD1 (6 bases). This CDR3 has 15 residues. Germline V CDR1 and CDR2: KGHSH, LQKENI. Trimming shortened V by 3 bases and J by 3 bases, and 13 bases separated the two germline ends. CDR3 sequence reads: CASSPGQIGTDTQYF. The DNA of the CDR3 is TGTGCCAGCTCACCCGGACAGATCGGGACAGATACGCAGTATTTT.

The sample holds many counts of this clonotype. The CDR3 spells CASSEGLAGGSDTQYF. The CDR3 region has the DNA TGTGCCAGCAGCGAGGGACTAGCGGGAGGATCAGATACGCAGTATTTT. V and J are TRBV9 and TRBJ2-3; 15 nucleotides match TRBD2. CDR1 SGDLS and CDR2 YYNGEE come from the germline V gene. V lost 3 bases to trimming and J lost 4 bases; unmatched junction nucleotides: 3. The CDR3 extends over 16 amino acids.

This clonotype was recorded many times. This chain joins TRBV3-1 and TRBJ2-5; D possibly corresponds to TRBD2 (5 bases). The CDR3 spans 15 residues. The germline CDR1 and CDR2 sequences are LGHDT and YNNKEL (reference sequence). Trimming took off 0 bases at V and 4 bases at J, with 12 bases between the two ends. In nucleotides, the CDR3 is TGTGCCAGCAGCCAAGATCCGGGATCTTCAGAGACCCAGTACTTC. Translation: CASSQDPGSSETQYF.

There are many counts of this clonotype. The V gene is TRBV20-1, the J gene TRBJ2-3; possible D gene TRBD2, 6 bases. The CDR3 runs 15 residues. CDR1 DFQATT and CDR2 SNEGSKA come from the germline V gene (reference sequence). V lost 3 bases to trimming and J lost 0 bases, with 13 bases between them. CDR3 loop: CSASFREWSTDTQYF. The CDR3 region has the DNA TGCAGTGCTAGCTTCCGGGAGTGGAGCACAGATACGCAGTATTTT.

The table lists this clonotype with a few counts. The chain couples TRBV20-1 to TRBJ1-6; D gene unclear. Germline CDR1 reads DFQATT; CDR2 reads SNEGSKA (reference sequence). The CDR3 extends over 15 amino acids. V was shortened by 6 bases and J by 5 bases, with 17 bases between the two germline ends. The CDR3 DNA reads TGCAGTGCACCGATCCAACGGCTGGATAATTCACCCCTCCACTTT. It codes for CSAPIQRLDNSPLHF.

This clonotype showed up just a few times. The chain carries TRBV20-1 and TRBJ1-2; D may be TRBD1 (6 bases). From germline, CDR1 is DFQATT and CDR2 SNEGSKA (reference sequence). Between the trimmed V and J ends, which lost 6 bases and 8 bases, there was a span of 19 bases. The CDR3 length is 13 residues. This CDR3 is CSALTGHGWGYTF. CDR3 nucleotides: TGCAGTGCCCTTACAGGGCACGGTTGGGGCTACACCTTC.

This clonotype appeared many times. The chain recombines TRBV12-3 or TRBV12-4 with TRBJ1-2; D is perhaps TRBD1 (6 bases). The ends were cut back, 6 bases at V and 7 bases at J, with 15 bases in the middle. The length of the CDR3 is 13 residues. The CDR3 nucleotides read TGTGCCAGCAGCCAGAACCACAGGGCTGGCTACACCTTC. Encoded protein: CASSQNHRAGYTF.

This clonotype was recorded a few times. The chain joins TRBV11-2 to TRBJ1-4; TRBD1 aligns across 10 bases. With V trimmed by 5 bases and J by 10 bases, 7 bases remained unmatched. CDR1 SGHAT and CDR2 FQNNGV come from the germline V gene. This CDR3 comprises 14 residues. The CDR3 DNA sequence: TGTGCCAGCAGCCCTCGACAGGGGGCAGGAAAACTGTTTTTT. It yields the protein CASSPRQGAGKLFF.